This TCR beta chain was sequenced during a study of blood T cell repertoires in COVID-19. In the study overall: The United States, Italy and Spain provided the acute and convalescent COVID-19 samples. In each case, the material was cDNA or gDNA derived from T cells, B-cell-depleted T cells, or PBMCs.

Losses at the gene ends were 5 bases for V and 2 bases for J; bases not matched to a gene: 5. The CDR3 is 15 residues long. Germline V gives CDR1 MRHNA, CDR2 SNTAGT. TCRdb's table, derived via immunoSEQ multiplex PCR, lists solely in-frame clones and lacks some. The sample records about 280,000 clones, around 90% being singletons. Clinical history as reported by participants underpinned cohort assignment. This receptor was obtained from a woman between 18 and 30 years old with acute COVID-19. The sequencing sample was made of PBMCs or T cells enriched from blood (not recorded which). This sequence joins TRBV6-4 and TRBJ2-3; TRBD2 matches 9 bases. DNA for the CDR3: TGTGCCAGCAGTCCCCTAGCGGGGTACACAGATACGCAGTATTTT. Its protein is CASSPLAGYTDTQYF.